The 14 T cell receptor beta chains presented below share a single source sample, sequenced in a study of blood T cell repertoires in COVID-19. TCRdb's table, derived via immunoSEQ multiplex PCR, lists solely in-frame clones and lacks some. The top ten clones hold 4% to 6% of a sample with about 61,000 clones, approximately 84% of them seen once. The sequencing input was peripheral blood. The receptors were gathered from a man older than 75 in a cohort sampled during active COVID-19.

CDR3 in DNA: TGTGCCAGCTCATCCAGACAGGGGGGAAACAATCAGCCCCAGCATTTT. It specifies CASSSRQGGNNQPQHF. This chain connects TRBV18 to TRBJ1-5; 9 bases are a match to TRBD1. V was clipped by 5 bases and J by 3 bases; unmatched bases: 8. The germline V gene has CDR1 KGHSH and CDR2 LQKENI. The length of the CDR3 is 16 residues.

The rearrangement joins TRBV6-2 or TRBV6-3 to TRBJ2-7; D uncertain. In germline, CDR1 is MNHEY, CDR2 SVGEGT. The ends were cut back, 2 bases at V and 0 bases at J, with 2 bases in the middle. The CDR3 length is 12 residues. As DNA, the CDR3 is TGTGCCAGCAGTTACCGCTCCTACGAGCAGTACTTC. Amino acid sequence: CASSYRSYEQYF.

The rearrangement joins TRBV6-5 to TRBJ1-2, with D unresolved. From germline, CDR1 is MNHEY and CDR2 SVGAGI. V was clipped by 0 bases and J by 7 bases, with 12 bases between them. This CDR3 is built from 14 residues. CDR3 nucleotides: TGTGCCAGCAGTTACTCAGGCGGGCCGGCTGGCTACACCTTC. Residues: CASSYSGGPAGYTF.

Here the CDR3 reads CASSLTVGYEQYF. DNA of the CDR3: TGCGCCAGCAGCTTGACAGTGGGCTACGAGCAGTACTTC. V gene TRBV5-1 combines with J gene TRBJ2-7, with D unclear. The germline gives CDR1 SGHRS, CDR2 YFSETQ. V was cut by 1 base and J by 3 bases, with 8 bases left in between. This CDR3 contains 13 residues.

On this clone itself: The junction departs from germline at one end; a sequencing error may be responsible. This rearrangement joins TRBV11-3 to TRBJ2-3; TRBD2 might be the D (6 bases). This CDR3 spans 15 amino acids. The germline V gene encodes CDR1 SGHNT and CDR2 YENEEA. The CDR3 coding sequence is TGTGCCAGCAGCTTAGGAATCGGGAGCATAGATACGCAGTATTTT. It codes for CASSLGIGSIDTQYF.

The chain carries TRBV19 and TRBJ1-6, with D uncertain. CDR3 size: 15 residues. Germline CDR1 reads LNHDA; CDR2 reads SQIVND (reference sequence). V was shortened by 3 bases and J by 9 bases, with 15 bases between the two germline ends. As DNA, the CDR3 is TGTGCCAGTAGTATGACAACGCCAAACTCTTCACCCCTCCACTTT. Translation gives CASSMTTPNSSPLHF.

This sequence joins TRBV6-1 and TRBJ1-5; D call uncertain. Germline V gene data show CDR1 as MNHNS and CDR2 as SASEGT. Trimming stripped 2 bases from V and 2 bases from J, with 10 bases between. The CDR3 runs to 15 residues. CDR3 residues: CASSETYFGNQPQHF. The DNA of the CDR3 is TGTGCCAGCAGTGAAACCTACTTTGGCAATCAGCCCCAGCATTTT.

This chain connects TRBV7-6 to TRBJ1-6; no definite D call. Trimming took 5 bases from V and 7 from J, leaving 15 bases between them. The CDR3 is made up of 15 amino acids. Per germline, CDR1 SGHVS and CDR2 FNYEAQ. For the CDR3, the DNA is TGTGCCAGCAGCCCCCGGGAGGGCGGGAATTCACCCCTCCACTTT. This gives the protein CASSPREGGNSPLHF.

A note on this clone: Germline and junction disagree at one end, which may indicate a read error. V usage is TRBV11-1 and J usage is TRBJ2-2, with 9 bases fitting TRBD2. The germline V gene has CDR1 SGHAT and CDR2 FQDESV (reference sequence). The CDR3 loop spans 15 amino acids. The DNA for the CDR3 is TGTGCCAGCAGCATAGCGGGAGTGGACACCGGGGAGCTGTTTTTT. It codes for CASSIAGVDTGELFF.

In this sample, this clone turned up once. The gene calls are TRBV29-1 and TRBJ1-1; D is uncertain. This CDR3 contains 12 residues. V was clipped by 3 bases and J by 4 bases, with 9 bases between them. CDR1 is SQVTM, CDR2 ANQGSEA, per germline. Here the CDR3 DNA reads TGCAGCGTTGAGGAGGGATTCACTGAAGCTTTCTTT. Translated: CSVEEGFTEAFF.

The table lists this clone with a few counts. The rearrangement uses TRBV5-4 and TRBJ1-5; 9 nucleotides line up with TRBD1. Trimming cost V 4 bases and J 5 bases; bases outside gene matches: 1. Germline assignment: CDR1 SGHNT and CDR2 YYREEE (reference sequence). The CDR3 is made up of 13 amino acids. The CDR3 region has the DNA TGTGCCAGCAGCCGACAGGGGGATCAGCCCCAGCATTTT. Translation gives CASSRQGDQPQHF. The full variable domain, rest sourced from reference TRBV5-4 and TRBJ1-5, is ETGVTQSPTHLIKTRGQQVTLRCSSQSGHNTVSWYQQALGQGPQFIFQYYREEENGRGNFPPRFSGLQFPNYSSELNVNALELDDSALYLCASSRQGDQPQHFGDGTRLSIL.

This clone is a singleton in its sample. The chain uses TRBV10-3 and TRBJ2-1; D gene ambiguous. The V gene lost 4 bases and the J gene lost 6 bases, with 10 bases spanning the gap. Germline V gives CDR1 ENHRY, CDR2 SYGVKD. The CDR3 has 13 residues. CDR3: CAISVFNSNEQFF. CDR3 sequence (DNA): TGTGCCATCAGTGTGTTCAACTCCAATGAGCAGTTCTTC.

J is TRBJ2-7 and V is TRBV6-2 or TRBV6-3, with 9 bases matching TRBD1. The CDR3 is made up of 16 amino acids. Germline V gene lookup returns CDR1 MNHEY and CDR2 SVGEGT. After removal of 5 bases from V and 0 bases from J, the junction contained 8 bases not matched to a gene. This CDR3 is CASSRVLGQGSYEQYF. CDR3 DNA sequence: TGTGCCAGCAGTCGGGTTCTGGGACAGGGCTCCTACGAGCAGTACTTC.

The V and J genes are TRBV5-1 and TRBJ2-7; TRBD1 aligns across 9 bases. V shed 3 bases, J shed 4 bases, and the junction held 8 bases outside the gene matches. This CDR3 region has 15 residues. The V gene's germline CDR1 is SGHRS and CDR2 YFSETQ. The chain's CDR3 is CASSSRTGATYEQYF. Written as DNA, the CDR3 is TGCGCCAGCAGCTCACGGACAGGGGCGACTTACGAGCAGTACTTC.